Shown below are 30 T cell receptor beta chains from a single sample sequenced in a study of persistence of HIV-infected CD4 T cells. Their target antigens are unknown. This was the immunoSEQ version 4 assay in survey mode. This table comes from immunoSEQ multiplex PCR, and its TCRdb copy is limited to in-frame clones, with some not included. The table lists about 36,000 clones, 82% of them singletons. Cells were stimulated with overlapping HIV-1 Gag 15-mer peptides. Memory cells lacking CD40L and CD69 with high CD45RO were sorted. Source: cultured CD4+ T cells from PBMCs, taken from a patient who received antiretroviral therapy. The receptors were sampled from an adult with HIV. The donor label of this sample is uncertain.

V is TRBV19 and J is TRBJ1-6; 7 bases agree with TRBD1. CDR1 is LNHDA and CDR2 is SQIVND in the germline V gene (reference sequence). V lost 6 bases to trimming and J lost 6 bases; unmatched junction nucleotides: 5. This CDR3 is built from 14 residues. The CDR3 DNA sequence: TGTGCCAGTAGACGGGACAGCATTAATTCACCCCTCCACTTT. It translates to CASRRDSINSPLHF.

This chain uses TRBV7-3 with TRBJ2-3; 7 positions agree with TRBD2. The CDR3 is 14 residues long. J was trimmed by 6 bases and V by 7 bases; bases with no gene match: 10. The germline gives CDR1 SGHTA, CDR2 FQGTGA. In DNA, the CDR3 is TGTGCCAGCAAGGGGCTAGCGGATGGGGATACGCAGTATTTT. Translating it yields CASKGLADGDTQYF.

This clone was seen a handful of times. The chain uses TRBV29-1 and TRBJ1-1, with 7 bases fitting TRBD1. Germline loops: CDR1 SQVTM, CDR2 ANQGSEA. The CDR3 contains 13 residues. V trimming: 7 bases; J trimming: 0 bases; junction bases outside the gene matches: 5. CDR3 in DNA: TGCAGCGCTGGACAGGTCATGAACACTGAAGCTTTCTTT. It translates to CSAGQVMNTEAFF.

The gene calls are TRBV7-3 and TRBJ2-2; a possible D gene is TRBD1 (6 bases). Trimming took off 5 bases at V and 2 bases at J, with 12 bases between the two ends. The CDR3 consists of 15 residues. Germline V CDR1 and CDR2: SGHTA, FQGTGA. The CDR3 region has the DNA TGTGCCAGCAGCCCCACAGGGCTTAACACCGGGGAGCTGTTTTTT. This codes for CASSPTGLNTGELFF.

V usage is TRBV10-1 and J usage is TRBJ2-1; D uncertain. Deletions cut 2 bases from V and 7 bases from J, with 9 bases between. CDR1 and CDR2 from the germline V gene are WNHNN and SYGVQD (reference sequence). The CDR3 consists of 13 residues. The CDR3 reads CASSETGSNEQFF. The CDR3 bases are TGCGCCAGCAGTGAGACTGGGTCAAATGAGCAGTTCTTC.

This chain joins TRBV18 and TRBJ1-1, with no clear D. V was trimmed by 5 bases and J by 11 bases, leaving 12 bases between them. Per the germline V gene, CDR1 is KGHSH and CDR2 is LQKENI. The CDR3 totals 11 residues. The CDR3 DNA sequence: TGTGCCAGCTCAATGACGGATGGGGCTTTCTTT. Encoded protein: CASSMTDGAFF.

The rearrangement links TRBV7-9 to TRBJ2-4; 9 bases are a match to TRBD1. CDR1 is SEHNR, CDR2 FQNEAQ, per germline (reference sequence). CDR3 length equals 13 residues. J gave up 8 bases and V 3 bases, and 2 bases lay outside the gene matches. Here the CDR3 reads CASSLGDRDIQYF. The DNA of the CDR3 is TGTGCCAGCAGCTTGGGGGACAGGGACATTCAGTACTTC.

The rearrangement joins TRBV5-6 to TRBJ2-7; D is possibly TRBD1 (6 bases). V gave up 5 bases and J gave up 2 bases, with 11 bases separating them. The CDR3 has 13 amino acids. Germline CDR1 SGHDT, CDR2 YYEEEE. For the CDR3, the DNA is TGTGCCAGCAGAATGACAGGTACCTACGAGCAGTACTTC. It is translated as CASRMTGTYEQYF.

The gene calls are TRBV15 and TRBJ2-7, with D perhaps matching TRBD1 (6 bases). Germline V CDR1 and CDR2: LNHNV, YYDKDF (reference sequence). CDR3 length: 13 amino acids. The V end lost 0 bases, the J end lost 4 bases, and 7 bases lay between the germline ends. CDR3 bases: TGTGCCACCAGCAGAGACAGGGGATACGAGCAGTACGTC. It codes for CATSRDRGYEQYV.

In nucleotides, the CDR3 is TGTGCCAGCAGGGACAGGGAAAATAGTGGCTACACCTTC. It codes for CASRDRENSGYTF. The chain combines TRBV2 with TRBJ1-2; TRBD1 agrees at 8 bases. The CDR3 has 13 residues. Germline loops: CDR1 SNHLY, CDR2 FYNNEI. V gave up 6 bases and J gave up 7 bases; unmatched junction bases: 7.

J is TRBJ2-2 and V is TRBV12-5; a weak D match, TRBD1 (6 bases). V was shortened by 2 bases and J by 5 bases, with 15 bases between the two germline ends. This CDR3 is built from 16 residues. From germline, CDR1 is LGHNT and CDR2 FRNRAP. The DNA for the CDR3 is TGTGCTAGTGGTTTGCCAACAGGGAGAGGGACCGGGGAGCTGTTTTTT. Translation gives CASGLPTGRGTGELFF.

The rearrangement joins TRBV5-4 to TRBJ1-2; no definite D call. Trimming removed 2 bases at V and 3 bases at J, with 17 bases between. This CDR3 comprises 16 residues. Germline-derived CDR1 and CDR2 are SGHNT and YYREEE (reference sequence). The CDR3 region is CASSFGPGRRDYGYTF. The CDR3 DNA reads as TGTGCCAGCAGCTTTGGCCCGGGGAGAAGGGACTATGGCTACACCTTC.

This clone was picked up one time. V and J are TRBV12-3 or TRBV12-4 and TRBJ2-4; the D is unclear. Trimming shortened V by 3 bases and J by 13 bases, and 7 bases separated the two germline ends. This CDR3 has 10 amino acids. Here the CDR3 reads CASSFDRQYF. The CDR3 DNA reads as TGTGCCAGCAGTTTCGATAGGCAGTACTTC.

The chain recombines TRBV12-5 with TRBJ2-1, with TRBD2 matching 11 bases. Germline CDR1 LGHNT, CDR2 FRNRAP. The CDR3 runs 18 residues. Losses at the gene ends were 1 base for V and 1 base for J; bases not matched to a gene: 6. The CDR3 nucleotides read TGTGCTAGTGGTTTGGGCAAACTAGCGGGGGAGTCCTACAATGAGCAGTTCTTC. Translation gives CASGLGKLAGESYNEQFF.

The chain links TRBV5-3 to TRBJ1-1; D remains ambiguous. TRBV5-3 is an open reading frame whose function is uncertain. This CDR3 region has 13 residues. Trimming removed 4 bases from V and 2 bases from J, with 9 bases in between. The CDR3 loop is CARSTSGNTEAFF. In nucleotides, the CDR3 is TGTGCCAGAAGCACCTCGGGTAACACTGAAGCTTTCTTT.

The chain carries TRBV30 and TRBJ1-1; D is unclear. This CDR3 region has 12 residues. The germline CDR1 and CDR2 sequences are GTSNPN and SVGIG (reference sequence). V lost 4 bases and J lost 1, with 7 bases in between. Here the CDR3 reads CAWIEANTEAFF. Written as DNA, the CDR3 is TGTGCCTGGATAGAGGCGAACACTGAAGCTTTCTTT.

This chain joins TRBV28 and TRBJ1-2, with D hard to call. The CDR3 sequence is 12 residues long. Looked up from germline, CDR1 is MDHEN and CDR2 is SYDVKM. V was clipped by 8 bases and J by 2 bases, with 9 bases between them. The CDR3 nucleotides read TGTGCCAGCGGGAAAGAGAACTATGGCTACACCTTC. Translated, it gives CASGKENYGYTF.

The J gene is TRBJ1-2, the V gene TRBV10-3; D is ambiguous. Germline values: CDR1 ENHRY, CDR2 SYGVKD. The V and J ends lost 3 bases and 0 bases respectively, with 14 bases between them. CDR3 size: 16 residues. The CDR3 DNA reads TGTGCCATCAGTGATACCGGGAACTCAGCTAACTATGGCTACACCTTC. Translating it yields CAISDTGNSANYGYTF.

The chain employs TRBV12-3 or TRBV12-4 and TRBJ2-6, with D uncertain. CDR3 size: 12 residues. Trimming shortened V by 5 bases and J by 4 bases, and 3 bases separated the two germline ends. The CDR3 DNA sequence: TGTGCCAGCAGTACCGGGGCCAACGTCCTGACTTTC. Amino acid sequence: CASSTGANVLTF.

The chain carries TRBV6-5 and TRBJ2-5, with 10 bases matching TRBD2. V lost 10 bases, J lost 4 bases, and 9 bases stayed unmatched. This CDR3 comprises 14 residues. Germline-derived CDR1 and CDR2 are MNHEY and SVGAGI. The CDR3 coding sequence is TGTGCCACAGCAAGAGCGGGGGGGTCAGAGACCCAGTACTTC. The encoded protein is CATARAGGSETQYF.

This chain connects TRBV6-1 to TRBJ2-7; D might be TRBD1 (6 bases). Germline assignment: CDR1 MNHNS and CDR2 SASEGT. The CDR3 extends over 15 amino acids. The V end was cut by 0 bases, the J end by 2 bases, with 11 bases between. CDR3: CASSEASTGPYEQYF. CDR3 nucleotides: TGTGCCAGCAGTGAAGCGTCGACAGGCCCCTACGAGCAGTACTTC.

The gene calls are TRBV5-1 and TRBJ2-7; 10 nucleotides line up with TRBD1. The CDR3 runs 14 residues. Germline-derived CDR1 and CDR2 are SGHRS and YFSETQ. Trimming removed 0 bases from V and 4 bases from J; junction bases left unmatched: 1. The CDR3 nucleotides read TGCGCCAGCAGCTTGGTGGGACAGGGGTACGAGCAGTACTTC. It yields the protein CASSLVGQGYEQYF. Complete variable domain (other parts from reference TRBV5-1 and TRBJ2-7): KAGVTQTPRYLIKTRGQQVTLSCSPISGHRSVSWYQQTPGQGLQFLFEYFSETQRNKGNFPGRFSGRQFSNSRSEMNVSTLELGDSALYLCASSLVGQGYEQYFGPGTRLTVT.

J is TRBJ2-3 and V is TRBV5-1; the match to TRBD2 covers 10 bases. J gave up 3 bases and V 0 bases, and 16 bases lay outside the gene matches. Germline CDR1 reads SGHRS; CDR2 reads YFSETQ. The CDR3 is made up of 20 amino acids. Here the CDR3 reads CASSLGSLAGLAGGTDTQYF. The CDR3 DNA follows: TGCGCCAGCAGCTTGGGTTCTCTCGCAGGGTTAGCGGGGGGTACAGATACGCAGTATTTT.

V and J are TRBV19 and TRBJ1-6; the D is unclear. Germline V lookup: CDR1 LNHDA, CDR2 SQIVND (reference sequence). The CDR3 sequence is 12 residues long. V shed 6 bases and J shed 13 bases, with 13 bases lying between them. This chain's CDR3 is CASRDPRSPLHF. CDR3 in DNA: TGTGCCAGTAGGGACCCGAGATCGCCCCTCCACTTT.

The table lists this clone with a count of one. The genes are TRBV5-1 and TRBJ2-2, with TRBD1 matching over 7 bases. Germline V gene data show CDR1 as SGHRS and CDR2 as YFSETQ. V shed 5 bases, J shed 5 bases, and the junction held 12 bases outside the gene matches. This CDR3 has 16 amino acids. The CDR3 DNA is TGCGCCAGCAGGATGACAGGGTATAGTGGGACCGGGGAGCTGTTTTTT. Its translation is CASRMTGYSGTGELFF. The full variable domain, rest sourced from reference TRBV5-1 and TRBJ2-2, is KAGVTQTPRYLIKTRGQQVTLSCSPISGHRSVSWYQQTPGQGLQFLFEYFSETQRNKGNFPGRFSGRQFSNSRSEMNVSTLELGDSALYLCASRMTGYSGTGELFFGEGSRLTVL.

The rearrangement links TRBV12-5 to TRBJ1-1; a possible D gene is TRBD1 (5 bases). Germline V CDR1 and CDR2: LGHNT, FRNRAP. The CDR3 has 17 residues. The V gene lost 1 base and the J gene lost 0 bases, with 15 bases spanning the gap. CDR3 bases: TGTGCTAGTGGTTTGGAGAGATCGGGACGGCTGAACACTGAAGCTTTCTTT. Protein product: CASGLERSGRLNTEAFF.

V and J are TRBV5-5 and TRBJ2-5; D remains ambiguous. The germline gives CDR1 SGHKS, CDR2 YYEKEE (reference sequence). V lost 4 bases and J lost 1, with 14 bases in between. This CDR3 comprises 15 residues. The CDR3 here is CASSPAGLFQETQYF. CDR3 bases: TGTGCCAGCAGCCCGGCTGGGTTATTCCAAGAGACCCAGTACTTC.

Details on this clone: The sample contains more than one DNA sequence encoding this CDR3. The rearrangement links TRBV6-5 to TRBJ1-3; a possible D gene is TRBD1 (5 bases). Germline CDR1 and CDR2: MNHEY and SVGAGI. CDR3 length: 15 residues. In nucleotides, the CDR3 is TGTGCTACCTTCTCTAGGGGTCCCTCTGGAAACACCATATATTTT. Amino acids: CATFSRGPSGNTIYF.

The V and J genes are TRBV6-1 and TRBJ2-5; D gene uncertain. CDR1 MNHNS and CDR2 SASEGT come from the germline V gene. Deletions cut 2 bases from V and 9 bases from J, with 7 bases between. The CDR3 runs 11 residues. The CDR3 coding sequence is TGTGCCAGCAGTGAAAAGGTAGCCCAGTACTTC. It codes for CASSEKVAQYF.

The rearrangement uses TRBV18 and TRBJ1-1; unclear D gene. This CDR3 region has 13 residues. Trimming took 5 bases from V and 3 from J, leaving 10 bases between them. Germline CDR1 KGHSH, CDR2 LQKENI. The CDR3 coding sequence is TGTGCCAGCTCAACGGCCCGGGACACTGAAGCTTTCTTT. Translation gives CASSTARDTEAFF.